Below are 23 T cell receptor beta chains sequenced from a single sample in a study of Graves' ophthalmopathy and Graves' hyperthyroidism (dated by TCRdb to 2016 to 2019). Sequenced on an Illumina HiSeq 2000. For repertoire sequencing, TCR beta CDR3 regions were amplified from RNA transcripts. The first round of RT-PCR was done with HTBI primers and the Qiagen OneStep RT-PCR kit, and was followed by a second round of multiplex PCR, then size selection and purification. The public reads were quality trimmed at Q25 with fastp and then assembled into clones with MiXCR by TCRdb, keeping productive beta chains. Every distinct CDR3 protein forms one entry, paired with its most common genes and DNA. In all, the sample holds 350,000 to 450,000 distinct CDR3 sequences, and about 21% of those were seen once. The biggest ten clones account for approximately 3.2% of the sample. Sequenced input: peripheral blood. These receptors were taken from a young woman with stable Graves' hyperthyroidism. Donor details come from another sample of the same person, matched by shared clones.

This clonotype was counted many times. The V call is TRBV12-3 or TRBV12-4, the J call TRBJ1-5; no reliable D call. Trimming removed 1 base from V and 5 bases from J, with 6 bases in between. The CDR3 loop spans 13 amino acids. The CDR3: CASSLGTYQPQHF. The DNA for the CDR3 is TGTGCCAGCAGTTTAGGCACGTATCAGCCCCAGCATTTT.

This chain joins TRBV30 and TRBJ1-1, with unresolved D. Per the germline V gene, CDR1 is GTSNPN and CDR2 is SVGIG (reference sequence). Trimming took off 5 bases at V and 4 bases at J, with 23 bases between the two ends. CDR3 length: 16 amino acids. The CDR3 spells CAWGKRARMTSTEAFF. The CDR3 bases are TGTGCCTGGGGGAAACGGGCCCGAATGACTTCCACTGAAGCTTTCTTT.

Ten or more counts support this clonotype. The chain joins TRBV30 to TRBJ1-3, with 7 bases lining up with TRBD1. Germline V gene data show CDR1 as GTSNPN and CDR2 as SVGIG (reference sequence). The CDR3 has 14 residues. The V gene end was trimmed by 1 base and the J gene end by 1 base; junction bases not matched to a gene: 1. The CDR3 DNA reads TGTGCCTGGAGTGAGACAGGGTCTGGAAACACCATATATTTT. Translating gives CAWSETGSGNTIYF.

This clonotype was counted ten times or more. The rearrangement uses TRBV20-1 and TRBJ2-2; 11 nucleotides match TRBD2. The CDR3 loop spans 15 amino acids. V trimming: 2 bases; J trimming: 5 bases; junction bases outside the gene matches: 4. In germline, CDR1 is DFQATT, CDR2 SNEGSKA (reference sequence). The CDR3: CSARKPSGRTGELFF. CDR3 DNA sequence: TGCAGTGCTAGAAAACCTAGCGGGAGGACCGGGGAGCTGTTTTTT.

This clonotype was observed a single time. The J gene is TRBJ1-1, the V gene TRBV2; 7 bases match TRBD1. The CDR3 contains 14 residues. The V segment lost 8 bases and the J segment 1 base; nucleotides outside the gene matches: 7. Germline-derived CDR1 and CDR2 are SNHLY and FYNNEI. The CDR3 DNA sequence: TGTGCCAGCGGGAGGACAGGTCCGAACACTGAAGCTTTCTTT. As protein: CASGRTGPNTEAFF.

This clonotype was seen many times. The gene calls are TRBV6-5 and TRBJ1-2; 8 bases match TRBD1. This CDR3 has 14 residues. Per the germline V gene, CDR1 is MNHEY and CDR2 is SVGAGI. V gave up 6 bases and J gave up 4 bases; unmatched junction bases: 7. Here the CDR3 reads CASRRTGPGYGYTF. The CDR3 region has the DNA TGTGCCAGCAGGCGGACAGGGCCTGGCTATGGCTACACCTTC.

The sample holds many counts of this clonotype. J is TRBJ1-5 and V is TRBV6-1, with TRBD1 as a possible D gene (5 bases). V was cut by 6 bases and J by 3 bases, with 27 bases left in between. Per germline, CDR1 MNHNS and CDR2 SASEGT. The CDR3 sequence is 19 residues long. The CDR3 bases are TGTGCCAGCAGCTCAAGGGCTCCCATTTGGGGGGGGGACAATCAGCCCCAGCATTTT. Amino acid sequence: CASSSRAPIWGGDNQPQHF.

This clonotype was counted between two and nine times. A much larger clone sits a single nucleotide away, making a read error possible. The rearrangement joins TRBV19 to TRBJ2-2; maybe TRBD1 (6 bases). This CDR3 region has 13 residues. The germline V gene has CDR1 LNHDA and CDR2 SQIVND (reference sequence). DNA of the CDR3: TGTGCCATCGGGAACAGGGCCACCGGGGAGCTGTGTTTT. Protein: CAIGNRATGELCF.

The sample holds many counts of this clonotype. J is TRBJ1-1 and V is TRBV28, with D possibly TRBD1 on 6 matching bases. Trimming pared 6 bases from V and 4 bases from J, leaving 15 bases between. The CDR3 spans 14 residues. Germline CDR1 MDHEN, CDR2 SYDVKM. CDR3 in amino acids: CASSRQARRTEAFF. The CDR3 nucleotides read TGTGCCAGCAGCAGACAGGCTCGGCGCACTGAAGCTTTCTTT.

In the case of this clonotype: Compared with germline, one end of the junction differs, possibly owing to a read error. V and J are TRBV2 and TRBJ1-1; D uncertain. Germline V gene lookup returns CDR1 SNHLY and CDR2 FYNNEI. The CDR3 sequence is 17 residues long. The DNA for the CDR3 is TGTGCCAGCAGCCCACTTATACCGCGGGGAGGGAACACTGAAGCTTGCTTT. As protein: CASSPLIPRGGNTEACF.

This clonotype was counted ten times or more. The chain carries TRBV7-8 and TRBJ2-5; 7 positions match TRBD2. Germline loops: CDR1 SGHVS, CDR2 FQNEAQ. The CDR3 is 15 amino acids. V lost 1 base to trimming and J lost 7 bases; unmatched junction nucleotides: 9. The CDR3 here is CASSLEGTTLGTQYF. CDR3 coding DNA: TGTGCCAGCAGCTTAGAGGGGACTACCCTTGGGACCCAGTACTTC.

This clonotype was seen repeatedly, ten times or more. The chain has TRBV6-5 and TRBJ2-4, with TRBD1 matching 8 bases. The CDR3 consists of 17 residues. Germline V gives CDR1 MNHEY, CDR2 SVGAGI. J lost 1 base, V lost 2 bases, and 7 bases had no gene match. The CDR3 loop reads CASSYGQGYSAKNIQYF. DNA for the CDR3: TGTGCCAGCAGTTACGGACAGGGATACTCGGCCAAAAACATTCAGTACTTC.

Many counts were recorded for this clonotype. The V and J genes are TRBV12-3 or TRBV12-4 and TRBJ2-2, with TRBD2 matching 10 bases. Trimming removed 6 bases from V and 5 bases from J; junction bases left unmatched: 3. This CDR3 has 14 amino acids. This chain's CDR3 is CASSLSGRTGELFF. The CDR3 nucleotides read TGTGCCAGCAGCCTTAGCGGGAGGACCGGGGAGCTGTTTTTT.

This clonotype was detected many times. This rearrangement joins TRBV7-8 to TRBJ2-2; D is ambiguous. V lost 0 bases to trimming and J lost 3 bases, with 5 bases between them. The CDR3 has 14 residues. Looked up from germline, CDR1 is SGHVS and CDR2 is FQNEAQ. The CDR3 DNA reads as TGTGCCAGCAGCTTAGCACATTACACCGGGGAGCTGTTTTTT. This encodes CASSLAHYTGELFF.

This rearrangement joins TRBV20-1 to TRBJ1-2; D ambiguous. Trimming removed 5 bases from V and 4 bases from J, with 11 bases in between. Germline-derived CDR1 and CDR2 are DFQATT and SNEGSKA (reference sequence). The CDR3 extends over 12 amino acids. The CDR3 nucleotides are TGCAGTGCTCCAGATGAAGCCTATGGCTACACCTTC. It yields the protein CSAPDEAYGYTF.

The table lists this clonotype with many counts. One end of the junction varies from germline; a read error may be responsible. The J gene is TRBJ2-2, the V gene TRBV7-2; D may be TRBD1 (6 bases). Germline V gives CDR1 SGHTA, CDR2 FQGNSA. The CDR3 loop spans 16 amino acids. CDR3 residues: CASMQTGQMNAGELFF. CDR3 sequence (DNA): TGTGCCAGCATGCAAACCGGACAGATGAACGCCGGGGAGCTGTTTTTT.

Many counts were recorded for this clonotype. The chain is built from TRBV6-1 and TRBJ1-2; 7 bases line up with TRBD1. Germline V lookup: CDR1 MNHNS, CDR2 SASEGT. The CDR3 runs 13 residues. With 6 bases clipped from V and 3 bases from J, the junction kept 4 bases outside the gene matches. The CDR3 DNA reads TGTGCCAGCAGCTCCGGACAGGACTATGGCTACACCTTC. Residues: CASSSGQDYGYTF.

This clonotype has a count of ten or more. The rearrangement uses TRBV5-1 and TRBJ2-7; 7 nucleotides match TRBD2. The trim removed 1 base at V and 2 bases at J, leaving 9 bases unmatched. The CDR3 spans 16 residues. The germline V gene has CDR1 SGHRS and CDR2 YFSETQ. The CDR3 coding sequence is TGCGCCAGCAGCTTGCAGGACTCTAGCGGAGCCTACGAGCAGTACTTC. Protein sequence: CASSLQDSSGAYEQYF.

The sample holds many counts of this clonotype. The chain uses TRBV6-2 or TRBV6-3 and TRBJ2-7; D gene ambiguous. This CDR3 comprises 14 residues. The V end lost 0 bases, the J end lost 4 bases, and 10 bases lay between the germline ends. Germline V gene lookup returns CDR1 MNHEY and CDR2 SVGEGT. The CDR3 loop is CASSYSLRPYEQYF. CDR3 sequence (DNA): TGTGCCAGCAGTTACTCGCTACGCCCGTACGAGCAGTACTTC.

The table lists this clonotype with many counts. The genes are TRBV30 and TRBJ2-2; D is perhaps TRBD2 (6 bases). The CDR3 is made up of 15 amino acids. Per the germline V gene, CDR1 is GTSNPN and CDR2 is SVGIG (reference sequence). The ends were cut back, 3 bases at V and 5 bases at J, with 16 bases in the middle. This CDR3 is CAWSGAGIMTGELFF. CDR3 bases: TGTGCCTGGAGCGGGGCGGGGATAATGACCGGGGAGCTGTTTTTT.

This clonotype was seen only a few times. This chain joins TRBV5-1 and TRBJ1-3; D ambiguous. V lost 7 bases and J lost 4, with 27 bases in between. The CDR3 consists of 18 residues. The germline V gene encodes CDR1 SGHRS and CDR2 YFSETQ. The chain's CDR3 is CASGQNGAESLGGNTIYF. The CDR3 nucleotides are TGCGCCAGCGGCCAGAATGGTGCAGAGTCTTTGGGGGGAAACACCATATATTTT.

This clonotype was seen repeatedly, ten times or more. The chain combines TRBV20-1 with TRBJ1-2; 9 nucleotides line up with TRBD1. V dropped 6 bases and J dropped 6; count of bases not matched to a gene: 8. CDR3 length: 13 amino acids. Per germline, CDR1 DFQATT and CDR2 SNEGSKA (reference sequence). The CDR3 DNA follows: TGCAGTGCGACCCGGGACAGGGCTGATGGCTACACCTTC. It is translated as CSATRDRADGYTF.

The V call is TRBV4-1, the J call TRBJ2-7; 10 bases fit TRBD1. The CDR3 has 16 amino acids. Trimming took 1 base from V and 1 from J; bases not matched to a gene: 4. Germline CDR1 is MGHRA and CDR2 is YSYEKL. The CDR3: CASSQVGTGESYEQYF. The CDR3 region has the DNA TGCGCCAGCAGCCAAGTTGGGACAGGGGAATCCTACGAGCAGTACTTC.